The clone carrying this T cell receptor (beta chain) has a single count. Original data processing: The authors estimated nucleated cell counts from reference gene primer amplification. Data came from immunoSEQ multiplex PCR; TCRdb stores just in-frame clones and leaves some out. V and J calls and clone size come straight from that table; D and trimming were deduced from the DNA. The repertoire holds under 250,000 clones, with roughly 88% as singletons. This specimen comes from a study of blood T cell repertoires in COVID-19. The wider study: Italy, Spain and the United States were the sources of the convalescent and acute COVID-19 samples.

V trimming: 4 bases; J trimming: 3 bases; junction bases outside the gene matches: 15. Germline CDR1 and CDR2: SNHLY and FYNNEI. This CDR3 spans 17 amino acids. A COVID-19 case had been met by exposed participants during the 2 weeks before study entry. Sequencing was performed on PBMCs or T cells enriched from blood (not recorded which). The chain couples TRBV2 to TRBJ2-7; the match to TRBD2 covers 7 bases. This sequence was found in a woman between 25 and 40 years old who had been exposed to COVID-19. CDR3 DNA sequence: TGTGCCAGCAGTGGGGCCAGGCGGGACTACATTAACTACGAGCAGTACTTC. It is translated as CASSGARRDYINYEQYF.